This T cell receptor beta chain derives from a study of blood T cell repertoires in COVID-19. Study as a whole: Acute and convalescent COVID-19 samples came from the United States, Italy and Spain. Nucleic acid was either cDNA or gDNA, and it came from T cells, B-cell-depleted T cells, or PBMCs.

Researchers sorted participants into cohorts using their self-reported clinical history. Authors' data handling: Cell counts per sample came from amplifying reference gene primers. Some clones are missing from TCRdb's copy, which holds only in-frame ones; the method was immunoSEQ multiplex PCR. That table is the source of V, J and clone size, and D and trimming were worked out from the DNA. This table holds under 200,000 clones, 86% found once. V gave up 4 bases and J gave up 8 bases, with 21 bases separating them. This CDR3 has 16 residues. CDR1 and CDR2 from the germline V gene are LGHDT and YNNKEL (reference sequence).

Sequenced sample: PBMCs or T cells enriched from blood (not recorded which). This receptor was obtained from a man aged 35 to 55 with acute COVID-19. The chain joins TRBV3-1 (or the pseudogene TRBV3-2) to TRBJ2-1; D possibly corresponds to TRBD2 (6 bases). CDR3 coding DNA: TGTGCCAGCAGCCTCCTCGGAGGGCTAGTGGGGGATGAGCAGTTCTTC. Translating it yields CASSLLGGLVGDEQFF.